A single sample is the source of the 23 T cell receptor beta chains below, sequenced in a study of blood T cell repertoires in COVID-19 (dated by TCRdb to the early 2020s). The library came from the immunoSEQ multiplex PCR assay. TCRdb holds this immuneACCESS table with in-frame rearrangements only. Some clones are missing; in checked studies, unresolved V genes explain under half, and the rest has no known cause. This sample comprises over 45,000 clones, roughly 87% of them detected only once. The ten largest make up 5% to 6.5% of the sample. Specimen: peripheral blood. The receptor set was obtained from a man at least 80 years old in a cohort sampled during active COVID-19.

The chain employs TRBV10-2 and TRBJ2-1, with 11 bases aligning to TRBD2. The CDR3 is 14 residues long. CDR1 is WSHSY and CDR2 is SAAADI in the germline V gene. V lost 6 bases to trimming and J lost 4 bases; unmatched junction nucleotides: 2. CDR3 sequence (DNA): TGCGCCAGCAGACCTAGCGGGAGGTACAATGAGCAGTTCTTC. It specifies CASRPSGRYNEQFF.

The V and J genes are TRBV6-5 and TRBJ2-3; D call uncertain. The CDR3 contains 13 residues. Deletions cut 7 bases from V and 0 bases from J, with 8 bases between. Germline CDR1 MNHEY, CDR2 SVGAGI. In DNA, the CDR3 is TGTGCCAGCACAGACTCTAGCACAGATACGCAGTATTTT. It yields the protein CASTDSSTDTQYF.

The chain has TRBV5-1 and TRBJ2-5, with 10 positions matching TRBD1. Germline assignment: CDR1 SGHRS and CDR2 YFSETQ. V lost 4 bases and J lost 6; bases outside the gene matches: 6. CDR3 length: 14 amino acids. The CDR3 bases are TGCGCCAGCAGCGGAGGGACAGGGGCCCAGACCCAGTACTTC. Translation gives CASSGGTGAQTQYF.

On this clone itself: Other nucleotide sequences in the sample specify the same CDR3. In DNA form, the CDR3 reads TGTGCCAGCAGCTTGGGCAGTTCCTACGAGCAGTACTTC. As protein: CASSLGSSYEQYF. The rearrangement links TRBV11-3 to TRBJ2-7; no clear D. CDR1 and CDR2 from the germline V gene are SGHNT and YENEEA. The V gene lost 3 bases and the J gene lost 1 base, with 7 bases spanning the gap. The CDR3 length is 13 residues.

The table lists this clone with a count of one. The chain recombines TRBV19 with TRBJ2-3; D gene uncertain. The CDR3 has 11 residues. CDR1 is LNHDA and CDR2 is SQIVND in the germline V gene (reference sequence). V was cut by 6 bases and J by 5 bases, with 6 bases left in between. The CDR3 is CASRIGDTQYF. DNA of the CDR3: TGTGCCAGTAGAATCGGAGATACGCAGTATTTT.

The chain combines TRBV6-2 or TRBV6-3 with TRBJ2-1, with 11 bases fitting TRBD2. The CDR3 is made up of 16 amino acids. Per the germline V gene, CDR1 is MNHEY and CDR2 is SVGEGT. With 2 bases clipped from V and 6 bases from J, the junction kept 6 bases outside the gene matches. The CDR3 is CASSYGWTSGPNEQFF. The CDR3 coding sequence is TGTGCCAGCAGTTACGGCTGGACTAGCGGGCCCAATGAGCAGTTCTTC.

The rearrangement links TRBV7-3 to TRBJ2-1; a weak D match, TRBD1 (6 bases). Trimming stripped 1 base from V and 4 bases from J, with 14 bases between. In germline, CDR1 is SGHTA, CDR2 FQGTGA. This CDR3 spans 16 amino acids. The CDR3 region is CASSLSVTGYYNEQFF. The DNA of the CDR3 is TGTGCCAGCAGCTTAAGCGTGACAGGTTATTACAATGAGCAGTTCTTC.

This sequence joins TRBV29-1 and TRBJ1-2; no reliable D call. Trimming cost V 8 bases and J 6 bases, with 16 bases left between them. The germline V gene has CDR1 SQVTM and CDR2 ANQGSEA. The CDR3 runs 12 residues. The CDR3 sequence is CSTDSGDNGYTF. The CDR3 DNA sequence: TGCAGCACCGACTCGGGAGATAATGGCTACACCTTC.

V gene TRBV19 combines with J gene TRBJ1-1, with D maybe TRBD1 (6 bases). Looked up from germline, CDR1 is LNHDA and CDR2 is SQIVND (reference sequence). The CDR3 length is 14 residues. V was pared by 5 bases and J by 11 bases, with 21 bases between. The CDR3 loop is CASSSRDKVQRAFF. As DNA, the CDR3 is TGTGCCAGTAGTTCCCGGGACAAGGTACAGAGGGCTTTCTTT. Full variable domain (outside the CDR3, taken from reference TRBV19 and TRBJ1-1): DGGITQSPKYLFRKEGQNVTLSCEQNLNHDAMYWYRQDPGQGLRLIYYSQIVNDFQKGDIAEGYSVSREKKESFPLTVTSAQKNPTAFYLCASSSRDKVQRAFFGQGTRLTVV.

This clone appeared a single time. This chain uses TRBV5-5 with TRBJ1-2; 8 bases match TRBD1. J gave up 6 bases and V 6 bases, and 7 bases lay outside the gene matches. This CDR3 is 13 amino acids long. The germline V gene encodes CDR1 SGHKS and CDR2 YYEKEE (reference sequence). CDR3 bases: TGTGCCAGCACCCCGGCAGGGGGCAATGGCTACACCTTC. The encoded protein is CASTPAGGNGYTF.

V is TRBV4-3 and J is TRBJ2-3; 8 nucleotides agree with TRBD1. The CDR3 has 16 residues. Trimming took 1 base from V and 4 from J; bases not matched to a gene: 7. CDR1 and CDR2 from the germline V gene are LGHNA and YSLEER. CDR3 DNA sequence: TGCGCCAGCAGCCAAGTCGGCAGGGGGCTTCCAGATACGCAGTATTTT. It encodes CASSQVGRGLPDTQYF.

The chain employs TRBV18 and TRBJ2-1; 7 bases are shared with TRBD2. This CDR3 is built from 14 residues. V was clipped by 4 bases and J by 3 bases; unmatched bases: 3. The germline V gene encodes CDR1 KGHSH and CDR2 LQKENI. The chain's CDR3 is CASSRRESYNEQFF. The CDR3 DNA reads TGTGCCAGCTCACGGCGGGAGAGCTACAATGAGCAGTTCTTC. Looking up the rest from reference TRBV18 and TRBJ2-1 gives the full variable domain: NAGVMQNPRHLVRRRGQEARLRCSPMKGHSHVYWYRQLPEEGLKFMVYLQKENIIDESGMPKERFSAEFPKEGPSILRIQQVVRGDSAAYFCASSRRESYNEQFFGPGTRLTVL.

In regard to this clone: Its ends do not fully match the called genes, so a read error is possible. The chain is built from TRBV7-2 and TRBJ1-2, with 12 bases lining up with TRBD1. The CDR3 sequence is 15 residues long. Germline V gene sequence: CDR1 SGHTA, CDR2 FQGNSA. CDR3 sequence: CASTLGGGQGAGYTF. Written as DNA, the CDR3 is TGTGCCAGCACCTTAGGGGGGGGACAGGGGGCTGGCTACACCTTC. The entire variable domain, with the rest obtained from reference TRBV7-2 and TRBJ1-2, is as follows: GAGVSQSPSNKVTEKGKDVELRCDPISGHTALYWYRQSLGQGLEFLIYFQGNSAPDKSGLPSDRFSAERTGGSVSTLTIQRTQQEDSAVYLCASTLGGGQGAGYTFGSGTRLTVV.

The J gene is TRBJ1-5, the V gene TRBV2; the D gene is possibly TRBD1 (5 bases). The CDR3 consists of 14 residues. V lost 4 bases and J 2 bases, leaving 9 bases between the germline ends. Germline CDR1 reads SNHLY; CDR2 reads FYNNEI. The DNA of the CDR3 is TGTGCCAGCAGTGCGCGGGGGGGCAATCAGCCCCAGCATTTT. Its protein is CASSARGGNQPQHF.

This chain connects TRBV7-6 to TRBJ2-1, with D perhaps matching TRBD1 (5 bases). The CDR3 is 12 amino acids. The V gene lost 5 bases and the J gene lost 9 bases, with 11 bases spanning the gap. Germline V gives CDR1 SGHVS, CDR2 FNYEAQ. This CDR3 reads CASSPERGEQFF. The DNA of the CDR3 is TGTGCCAGCAGCCCCGAAAGGGGTGAGCAGTTCTTC.

This chain links TRBV12-3 or TRBV12-4 with TRBJ1-2, with D hard to call. V dropped 4 bases and J dropped 6 bases, with 12 bases sitting between them. This CDR3 has 13 residues. This CDR3 reads CASSYVTADGYTF. CDR3 DNA: TGTGCCAGCAGTTACGTCACTGCTGATGGCTACACCTTC.

This sequence joins TRBV29-1 and TRBJ2-7, with a weak D call TRBD2 (7 bases). V lost 3 bases and J 9 bases, leaving 18 bases between the germline ends. The CDR3 covers 13 residues. CDR1 is SQVTM, CDR2 ANQGSEA, per germline. As DNA, the CDR3 is TGCAGCGTTGACGGGGGGACTCCCAGGGGGCAGTACTTC. Its protein is CSVDGGTPRGQYF.

V gene TRBV19 combines with J gene TRBJ1-5; 9 nucleotides align to TRBD1. The CDR3 is 15 amino acids. The germline gives CDR1 LNHDA, CDR2 SQIVND (reference sequence). J was trimmed by 6 bases and V by 4 bases; bases with no gene match: 7. CDR3 in amino acids: CASSKETGGGQPQHF. CDR3 nucleotide sequence: TGTGCCAGTAGTAAAGAGACAGGGGGGGGTCAGCCCCAGCATTTT.

The chain recombines TRBV7-6 with TRBJ2-5; maybe TRBD2 (6 bases). Trimming removed 2 bases at V and 3 bases at J, with 7 bases between. The CDR3 covers 13 residues. Germline V gives CDR1 SGHVS, CDR2 FNYEAQ. The CDR3 spells CASSLPGEETQYF. The CDR3 nucleotides read TGTGCCAGCAGCTTACCGGGAGAAGAGACCCAGTACTTC.

The rearrangement joins TRBV4-1 to TRBJ1-5, with 7 positions matching TRBD1. The CDR3 extends over 15 amino acids. Germline values: CDR1 MGHRA, CDR2 YSYEKL. V lost 0 bases and J lost 6; bases outside the gene matches: 5. This CDR3 is CASSQDGGGGQPQHF. The CDR3 DNA reads TGCGCCAGCAGCCAAGACGGAGGGGGCGGTCAGCCCCAGCATTTT.

This chain uses TRBV5-1 with TRBJ2-1, with 10 bases matching TRBD1. CDR3 size: 15 residues. Looked up from germline, CDR1 is SGHRS and CDR2 is YFSETQ. With 0 bases clipped from V and 6 bases from J, the junction kept 3 bases outside the gene matches. DNA for the CDR3: TGCGCCAGCAGCTTGGTGTGGACAGGGGGCAATGAGCAGTTCTTC. This sequence encodes CASSLVWTGGNEQFF.

This clone was found once. V is TRBV27 and J is TRBJ1-1; 8 bases are shared with TRBD1. Trimming at V came to 5 bases and at J to 3 bases, leaving 11 bases not matched to a gene. Germline CDR1 and CDR2: MNHEY and SMNVEV (reference sequence). This CDR3 contains 16 residues. The CDR3 loop is CASSRTGTYSHTEAFF. DNA of the CDR3: TGTGCCAGCAGTAGGACAGGGACTTATTCCCACACTGAAGCTTTCTTT.

CDR3 nucleotides: TGTGCCAGCAGTCCAGGGGTTGAAGCTTTCTTT. Its translation: CASSPGVEAFF. The chain carries TRBV2 and TRBJ1-1, with D perhaps matching TRBD1 (6 bases). V was pared by 5 bases and J by 7 bases, with 8 bases between. The CDR3 contains 11 residues. Germline lookup yields CDR1 SNHLY and CDR2 FYNNEI. The variable domain in full, completed from reference TRBV2 and TRBJ1-1, reads EPEVTQTPSHQVTQMGQEVILRCVPISNHLYFYWYRQILGQKVEFLVSFYNNEISEKSEIFDDQFSVERPDGSNFTLKIRSTKLEDSAMYFCASSPGVEAFFGQGTRLTVV.